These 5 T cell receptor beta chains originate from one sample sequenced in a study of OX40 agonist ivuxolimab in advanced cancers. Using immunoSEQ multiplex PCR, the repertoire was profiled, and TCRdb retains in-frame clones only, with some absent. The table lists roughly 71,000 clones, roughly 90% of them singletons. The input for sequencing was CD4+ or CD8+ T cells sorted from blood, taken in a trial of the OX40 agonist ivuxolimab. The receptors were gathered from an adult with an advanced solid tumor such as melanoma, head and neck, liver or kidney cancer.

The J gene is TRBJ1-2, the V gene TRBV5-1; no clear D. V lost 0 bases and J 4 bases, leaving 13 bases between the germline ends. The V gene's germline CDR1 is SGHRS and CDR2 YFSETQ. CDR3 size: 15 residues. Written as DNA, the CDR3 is TGCGCCAGCAGCTTGGGTGGGGAGTCAGGCTATGGCTACACCTTC. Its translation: CASSLGGESGYGYTF.

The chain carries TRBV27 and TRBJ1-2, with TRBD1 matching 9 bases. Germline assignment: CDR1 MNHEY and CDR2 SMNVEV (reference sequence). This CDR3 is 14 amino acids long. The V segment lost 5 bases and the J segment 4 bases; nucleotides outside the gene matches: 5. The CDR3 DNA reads TGTGCCAGCAGTCCGGGACAGGGCACCTATGGCTACACCTTC. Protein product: CASSPGQGTYGYTF.

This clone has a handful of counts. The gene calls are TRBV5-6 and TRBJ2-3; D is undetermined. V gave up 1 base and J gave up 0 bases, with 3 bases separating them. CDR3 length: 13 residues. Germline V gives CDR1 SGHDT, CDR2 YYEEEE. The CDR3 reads CASSLTSTDTQYF. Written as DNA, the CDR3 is TGTGCCAGCAGCTTGACTAGCACAGATACGCAGTATTTT.

The CDR3 loop is CASSLAGGYNEQFF. The CDR3 DNA follows: TGTGCCAGCAGCTTAGCGGGAGGGTACAATGAGCAGTTCTTC. The chain uses TRBV11-3 and TRBJ2-1; 8 positions match TRBD2. CDR3 length equals 14 residues. Germline values: CDR1 SGHNT, CDR2 YENEEA. Unmatched junction bases numbered 0, after V lost 1 base and J lost 4 bases.

The chain's CDR3 is CASSQVLAGGTDTQYF. CDR3 DNA: TGTGCCAGCAGCCAAGTACTAGCGGGGGGCACAGATACGCAGTATTTT. The J gene is TRBJ2-3, the V gene TRBV4-2, with 11 nucleotides matching TRBD2. Germline trimming cut 1 base from V and 1 base from J; bases unmatched to any gene: 1. Germline lookup yields CDR1 LGHNA and CDR2 YNFKEQ. CDR3 length: 16 residues.